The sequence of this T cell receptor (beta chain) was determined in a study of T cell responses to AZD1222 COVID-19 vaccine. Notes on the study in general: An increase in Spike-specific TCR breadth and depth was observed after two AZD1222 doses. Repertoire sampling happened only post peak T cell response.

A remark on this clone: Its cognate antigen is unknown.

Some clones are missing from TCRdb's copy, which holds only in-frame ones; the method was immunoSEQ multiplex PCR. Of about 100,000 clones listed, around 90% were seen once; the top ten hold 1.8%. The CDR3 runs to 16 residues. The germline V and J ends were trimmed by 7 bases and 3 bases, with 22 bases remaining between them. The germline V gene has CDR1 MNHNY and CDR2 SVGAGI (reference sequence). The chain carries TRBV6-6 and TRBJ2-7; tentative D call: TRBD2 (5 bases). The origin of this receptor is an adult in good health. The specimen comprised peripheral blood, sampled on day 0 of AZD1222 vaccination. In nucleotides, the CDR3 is TGTGCCAGCACCCCCTGGGAAGGACTCGGAATCTACGAGCAGTACTTC. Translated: CASTPWEGLGIYEQYF.